Below are 22 T cell receptor beta chains sequenced from a single sample in a study of radiation and T cells in renal cell carcinoma (dated by TCRdb to between 2020 and 2021). Explained via the paper, the time point label denotes: baseline pretreatment blood. In light of the paper, this sample's treatment or condition label describes: 15 Gy SBRT to primary tumor, nephrectomy 4 weeks later. Libraries came from the immunoSEQ multiplex PCR assay. TCRdb's version of the immuneACCESS table is confined to in-frame rearrangements and falls short of the full clone set. An unresolved V gene accounts for under half of the shortfall where checked; the remainder is of unknown origin. For this sample there are approximately 150,000 clones; over 80% appear just once. The ten largest clonotypes hold roughly 25% of the sample. Sequencing used blood, obtained from a patient whose treatment included radiotherapy and nephrectomy. These receptors originate from a woman in her fifties or sixties with renal cell carcinoma.

The chain combines TRBV9 with TRBJ1-3; 7 nucleotides line up with TRBD1. The CDR3 has 15 residues. V was clipped by 4 bases and J by 0 bases; unmatched bases: 4. CDR1 is SGDLS, CDR2 YYNGEE, per germline. The CDR3 DNA is TGTGCCAGCAGCCAGCGGGACAGCTCTGGAAACACCATATATTTT. As protein: CASSQRDSSGNTIYF.

This chain connects TRBV9 to TRBJ2-5; 7 bases agree with TRBD1. Trimming removed 4 bases from V and 5 bases from J; junction bases left unmatched: 8. Germline V gives CDR1 SGDLS, CDR2 YYNGEE. The CDR3 spans 14 residues. CDR3 sequence (DNA): TGTGCCAGCAGCCCAACAGGGGAAAGGGAGACCCAGTACTTC. It codes for CASSPTGERETQYF. The full variable domain, with the rest looked up from reference TRBV9 and TRBJ2-5, is DSGVTQTPKHLITATGQRVTLRCSPRSGDLSVYWYQQSLDQGLQFLIQYYNGEERAKGNILERFSAQQFPDLHSELNLSSLELGDSALYFCASSPTGERETQYFGPGTRLLVL.

This chain links TRBV7-9 with TRBJ2-2; D is perhaps TRBD2 (5 bases). The V gene's germline CDR1 is SEHNR and CDR2 FQNEAQ (reference sequence). Trimming took 1 base from V and 1 from J, leaving 7 bases between them. The CDR3 spans 15 residues. The DNA for the CDR3 is TGTGCCAGCAGCTTAGGAGGGTTGAACACCGGGGAGCTGTTTTTT. It yields the protein CASSLGGLNTGELFF. The variable domain in full, completed from reference TRBV7-9 and TRBJ2-2, reads DTGVSQNPRHKITKRGQNVTFRCDPISEHNRLYWYRQTLGQGPEFLTYFQNEAQLEKSRLLSDRFSAERPKGSFSTLEIQRTEQGDSAMYLCASSLGGLNTGELFFGEGSRLTVL.

The chain uses TRBV6-1 and TRBJ2-3; 12 bases match TRBD2. The J segment lost 4 bases and the V segment lost 8 bases, leaving 4 bases of the junction unmatched. From germline, CDR1 is MNHNS and CDR2 SASEGT. This CDR3 comprises 14 residues. The DNA for the CDR3 is TGTGCCAGCCGACTAGCGGGAGAATCAGATACGCAGTATTTT. This gives the protein CASRLAGESDTQYF.

V is TRBV27 and J is TRBJ1-5, with 9 bases aligning to TRBD1. Germline V gives CDR1 MNHEY, CDR2 SMNVEV (reference sequence). V lost 8 bases to trimming and J lost 2 bases; unmatched junction nucleotides: 4. The CDR3 sequence is 14 residues long. DNA of the CDR3: TGTGCCAGCCGACAGGGGGGCGGCAATCAGCCCCAGCATTTT. Translated, it gives CASRQGGGNQPQHF.

The V gene is TRBV29-1, the J gene TRBJ2-1, with D perhaps matching TRBD2 (7 bases). Germline values: CDR1 SQVTM, CDR2 ANQGSEA. The V end lost 7 bases, the J end lost 6 bases, and 19 bases lay between the germline ends. This CDR3 is built from 14 residues. CDR3 residues: CSASRGGGGNEQFF. The CDR3 DNA reads TGCAGCGCCTCCCGGGGAGGGGGTGGCAATGAGCAGTTCTTC.

The rearrangement uses TRBV4-2 and TRBJ1-2, with D unresolved. Germline V gene lookup returns CDR1 LGHNA and CDR2 YNFKEQ. Deletions cut 1 base from V and 8 bases from J, with 11 bases between. The CDR3 is made up of 13 amino acids. CDR3: CASSQGGSPGYTF. For the CDR3, the DNA is TGTGCCAGCAGCCAAGGTGGCTCTCCGGGCTACACCTTC.

The J gene is TRBJ1-4, the V gene TRBV2, with no clear D. Germline V gene data show CDR1 as SNHLY and CDR2 as FYNNEI. This CDR3 has 14 residues. The V end lost 7 bases, the J end lost 7 bases, and 16 bases lay between the germline ends. In DNA, the CDR3 is TGTGCCAGCAACCGACGTGGGTCCGGTGAAAAACTGTTTTTT. This sequence encodes CASNRRGSGEKLFF.

This sequence joins TRBV19 and TRBJ2-1, with D possibly TRBD2 on 6 matching bases. Per the germline V gene, CDR1 is LNHDA and CDR2 is SQIVND (reference sequence). V shed 3 bases and J shed 0 bases, with 12 bases lying between them. The CDR3 covers 16 residues. The CDR3 region is CASSIPSEDSYNEQFF. The DNA for the CDR3 is TGTGCCAGTAGTATCCCTAGCGAGGACTCCTACAATGAGCAGTTCTTC.

This clone showed up just a few times. The chain employs TRBV19 and TRBJ1-5; 9 bases are a match to TRBD1. Unmatched junction bases numbered 8, after V lost 5 bases and J lost 3 bases. CDR3 length equals 16 residues. Germline V gene sequence: CDR1 LNHDA, CDR2 SQIVND (reference sequence). The DNA for the CDR3 is TGTGCCAGTAGTGTCGGGACAGGGAGAGTCAATCAGCCCCAGCATTTT. Its translation is CASSVGTGRVNQPQHF.

The J gene is TRBJ1-1, the V gene TRBV6-5, with D perhaps TRBD1 (6 bases). The CDR3 loop spans 14 amino acids. V was trimmed by 0 bases and J by 10 bases, leaving 15 bases between them. The germline V gene encodes CDR1 MNHEY and CDR2 SVGAGI. The CDR3 here is CASSYSTGAGRAFF. In nucleotides, the CDR3 is TGTGCCAGCAGTTACTCGACAGGTGCTGGTAGAGCTTTCTTT.

The gene calls are TRBV30 and TRBJ2-7; 8 nucleotides agree with TRBD1. The trim removed 4 bases at V and 0 bases at J, leaving 8 bases unmatched. Germline V gene data show CDR1 as GTSNPN and CDR2 as SVGIG (reference sequence). The CDR3 is 15 amino acids. The CDR3 DNA is TGTGCCTGGACCACGGGACAGGCTAGCTCCTACGAGCAGTACTTC. Residues: CAWTTGQASSYEQYF.

The rearrangement links TRBV6-6 to TRBJ1-5, with D possibly matching TRBD1 (5 bases). Trimming shortened V by 11 bases and J by 4 bases, and 12 bases separated the two germline ends. The CDR3 extends over 12 amino acids. Germline V gene lookup returns CDR1 MNHNY and CDR2 SVGAGI (reference sequence). The CDR3, as DNA: TGTGCCGCGCGGGGGGGAAATCAGCCCCAGCATTTT. This encodes CAARGGNQPQHF.

This clone was counted ten times or more. The sample has other DNA sequences that encode this CDR3 too. The rearrangement joins TRBV2 to TRBJ1-5, with D unclear. This CDR3 region has 14 residues. CDR1 is SNHLY and CDR2 is FYNNEI in the germline V gene. Trimming shortened V by 4 bases and J by 2 bases, and 9 bases separated the two germline ends. CDR3 protein: CASSVERGNQPQHF. The CDR3 DNA follows: TGTGCCAGCAGTGTTGAAAGGGGCAATCAGCCCCAGCATTTT. Variable domain in full (rest from reference TRBV2 and TRBJ1-5): EPEVTQTPSHQVTQMGQEVILRCVPISNHLYFYWYRQILGQKVEFLVSFYNNEISEKSEIFDDQFSVERPDGSNFTLKIRSTKLEDSAMYFCASSVERGNQPQHFGDGTRLSIL.

The chain couples TRBV20-1 to TRBJ1-1, with unresolved D. Germline V gene sequence: CDR1 DFQATT, CDR2 SNEGSKA (reference sequence). V was cut by 6 bases and J by 5 bases, with 10 bases left in between. This CDR3 contains 11 residues. The CDR3 DNA reads TGCAGTGCCGCATGGAGTACTGAAGCTTTCTTT. Its translation: CSAAWSTEAFF.

This clone appeared once. This sequence joins TRBV7-3 and TRBJ2-1; 7 bases agree with TRBD2. Germline assignment: CDR1 SGHTA and CDR2 FQGTGA. The CDR3 runs 14 residues. Unmatched junction bases numbered 5, after V lost 2 bases and J lost 7 bases. The CDR3 reads CASSLAGVLNEQFF. CDR3 nucleotides: TGTGCCAGCAGCTTAGCGGGAGTTTTGAATGAGCAGTTCTTC.

The chain joins TRBV19 to TRBJ2-1, with 8 positions matching TRBD1. This CDR3 comprises 15 residues. CDR1 and CDR2 (germline): LNHDA, SQIVND (reference sequence). Losses at the gene ends were 2 bases for V and 4 bases for J; bases not matched to a gene: 4. CDR3 loop: CASSIRRDRYNEQFF. The CDR3 region has the DNA TGTGCCAGTAGTATACGCCGGGACAGGTACAATGAGCAGTTCTTC.

The chain links TRBV7-2 to TRBJ2-2; 11 nucleotides match TRBD2. CDR1 and CDR2 from the germline V gene are SGHTA and FQGNSA. This CDR3 region has 16 residues. Trimming took 4 bases from V and 3 from J; bases not matched to a gene: 4. In nucleotides, the CDR3 is TGTGCCAGCAGCTCCGGACTAGCGGGTTACACCGGGGAGCTGTTTTTT. Amino acid sequence: CASSSGLAGYTGELFF.

This chain joins TRBV7-7 and TRBJ2-1; 8 bases line up with TRBD2. Per the germline V gene, CDR1 is SSHAT and CDR2 is FNYEAQ (reference sequence). The ends lost 5 bases at V and 6 bases at J; junction bases unmatched: 3. The CDR3 sequence is 13 residues long. CDR3 sequence (DNA): TGTGCCAGCAGCCCGGGACTAGTCAATGAGCAGTTCTTC. Protein product: CASSPGLVNEQFF.

The chain carries TRBV7-2 and TRBJ2-1; 8 bases are shared with TRBD2. The CDR3 has 14 amino acids. Germline V gene lookup returns CDR1 SGHTA and CDR2 FQGNSA. V dropped 5 bases and J dropped 6; count of bases not matched to a gene: 6. CDR3 sequence: CASSHLGGANEQFF. In nucleotides, the CDR3 is TGTGCCAGCAGCCACCTCGGGGGGGCCAATGAGCAGTTCTTC.

CDR3 region: CAISLTGTDTQYF. The CDR3 region has the DNA TGTGCCATCAGCCTGACAGGCACAGATACGCAGTATTTT. The chain couples TRBV10-3 to TRBJ2-3, with D possibly being TRBD1 (5 bases). The V gene lost 6 bases and the J gene lost 1 base, with 8 bases spanning the gap. Germline CDR1 reads ENHRY; CDR2 reads SYGVKD. CDR3 size: 13 residues.

The chain carries TRBV7-2 and TRBJ1-2; the D gene is possibly TRBD1 (5 bases). The CDR3 consists of 14 residues. The germline CDR1 and CDR2 sequences are SGHTA and FQGNSA. V was pared by 1 base and J by 4 bases, with 10 bases between. CDR3 nucleotides: TGTGCCAGCAGCTTAGAGAGGGGACCCTATGGCTACACCTTC. Residues: CASSLERGPYGYTF.